This T cell receptor beta chain was sequenced during a study of regulatory T cells in long-lasting Graves disease. Study context: For under 3 months, newly diagnosed Graves' patients had been taking antithyroid drugs.

The sample's time point: newly diagnosed GD, antithyroid drugs for less than 3 months. PBMCs provided the RNA from which the TCR library was made. The EDTA tubes were filled with around 8.1 milliliters of drawn peripheral blood. With 5 bases removed from V and 4 bases from J, the gap between germline ends came to 3 bases. CDR3 size: 10 residues. Germline CDR1 is DFQATT and CDR2 is SNEGSKA (reference sequence). This clonotype has at least ten counts. Libraries of TCR beta came from iRepertoire HTBI primers plus Arm-PCR of CDR3 regions. Via MiXCR, TCRdb re-called the multiplex PCR reads, giving one row per CDR3 protein. The repertoire holds around 320,000 distinct CDR3 sequences, 16% seen once, with roughly 30% in the top ten. This sample was also put to use in a study of T cells in Graves' hyperthyroidism and ophthalmopathy. As that study records: Diagnostic decisions used clinical symptoms, serum thyroxine and TRAb, thyroid ultrasound and orbital computed tomography. By a 13 V-J model, ophthalmopathy was set apart from stable hyperthyroidism.

This receptor was taken from a man in his forties with Graves disease. This specimen consisted of peripheral blood mononuclear cells (PBMCs), obtained at new diagnosis, from a patient treated with antithyroid drugs. The chain combines TRBV20-1 with TRBJ2-1; D gene uncertain. This CDR3 is CSALYNEQFF. Written as DNA, the CDR3 is TGCAGTGCTTTGTACAATGAGCAGTTCTTC.